Below are 5 T cell receptor beta chains sequenced from a single sample in a study of blood T cell repertoires in COVID-19. Sequenced by immunoSEQ multiplex PCR; TCRdb stores in-frame clones only, minus some. The table includes about 53,000 clones, approximately 84% detected once. The material sequenced was peripheral blood. The receptors were sampled from a human donor in a cohort sampled during active COVID-19.

This chain uses TRBV13 with TRBJ2-5; D uncertain. Trimming left V 4 bases short and J 1 base short, with 10 bases between. CDR1 and CDR2 (germline): PRHDT, FYEKMQ (reference sequence). CDR3 size: 14 residues. In nucleotides, the CDR3 is TGTGCCAGCAGCTCGATGGGCCTCCAAGAGACCCAGTACTTC. Translation gives CASSSMGLQETQYF. The full variable domain, completed using reference TRBV13 and TRBJ2-5, is AAGVIQSPRHLIKEKRETATLKCYPIPRHDTVYWYQQGPGQDPQFLISFYEKMQSDKGSIPDRFSAQQFSDYHSELNMSSLELGDSALYFCASSSMGLQETQYFGPGTRLLVL.

This sequence joins TRBV19 and TRBJ2-7; TRBD2 agrees at 8 bases. This CDR3 contains 15 residues. The V segment lost 4 bases and the J segment 5 bases; nucleotides outside the gene matches: 10. The germline V gene encodes CDR1 LNHDA and CDR2 SQIVND (reference sequence). The CDR3 DNA sequence: TGTGCCAGTAGTACAATAGCGGGACTATACAACGAGCAGTACTTC. Its translation: CASSTIAGLYNEQYF.

The V gene is TRBV18, the J gene TRBJ2-2; TRBD1 might be the D (5 bases). Germline CDR1 KGHSH, CDR2 LQKENI. V was clipped by 3 bases and J by 7 bases, with 15 bases between them. The CDR3 has 15 amino acids. The DNA for the CDR3 is TGTGCCAGCTCACCTTCCCCAGGGTTTGACGGGGAGCTGTTTTTT. Protein product: CASSPSPGFDGELFF.

The CDR3: CASSSPGKGYTF. The CDR3 DNA is TGTGCCAGCAGTTCTCCAGGGAAGGGCTACACCTTC. The chain has TRBV28 and TRBJ1-2; D might be TRBD1 (5 bases). V lost 4 bases to trimming and J lost 8 bases, with 11 bases between them. This CDR3 is 12 amino acids long. The V gene's germline CDR1 is MDHEN and CDR2 SYDVKM.

The chain recombines TRBV6-5 with TRBJ1-1; 8 nucleotides align to TRBD1. V lost 8 bases, J lost 4 bases, and 9 bases stayed unmatched. Germline V gene lookup returns CDR1 MNHEY and CDR2 SVGAGI. The CDR3 covers 14 residues. The CDR3 DNA sequence: TGTGCCAGCGATAGACAGGGGTTGGGCACTGAAGCTTTCTTT. The encoded protein is CASDRQGLGTEAFF.